This T cell receptor beta chain was documented in a study of blood T cell repertoires in COVID-19 (TCRdb year 2020). At the level of the whole study: Samples from collaborators originated in the United States, Italy and Spain and spanned both the acute and convalescent phases of COVID-19. The prospective study material was composed of cDNA or gDNA derived from T cells, B-cell-depleted T cells, or PBMCs. Deeply sampled blood TCRbeta repertoires from subjects exposed to, actively infected with, or recovered from COVID-19 were included in the dataset. A freely available public database, intended as a resource for researchers studying the immune response to SARS-CoV-2, is where the repertoires were released. The samples were drawn from the first 160 participants of the ongoing ImmuneRACE study and from 950 to 1,500 subjects provided by 6 global collaborators. The sample metadata nearly always contained a de-identified subject ID, COVID-19 status, age in years and sex. HLA class I and class II types, where available, came from metadata supplied by the sample provider rather than from assay-based typing. Study-level results and caveats: How much clinical and demographic metadata was included differed by source and by participant, and the metadata was provided uncurated.

Enrolling through a virtual design, the prospective study's participants ranged in age from roughly 18 to 89 years and lived across roughly 24 United States geographic areas. In the prospective study, participants were assigned to cohorts based on the clinical history participants reported in a screening survey and a study questionnaire. Recovered participants in ImmuneRACE Cohort 3 were defined by two consecutive negative NP/OP PCR tests, clearance by a healthcare professional, or resolution of symptoms. In the prospective study, whole blood, serum and a nasopharyngeal or oropharyngeal swab were collected from each participant by mobile phlebotomists. Participants in the prospective study had the option to provide additional blood draws and questionnaires over a roughly two-month period. Prospective study blood samples were shipped either frozen or at room temperature before DNA extraction. A word on this clone: No cognate antigen has been identified for it. The record has no base qualities; no much larger clone is one base away.

TCRbeta CDR3 regions were amplified from genomic DNA using the immunoSEQ Assay, a bias-controlled multiplex PCR. From the authors' description of their analysis: The number of nucleated cells in each sample was estimated by amplification of reference gene primers within the assay. Sequence reads were collapsed and filtered to measure the absolute abundance of every unique TCRbeta CDR3 rearrangement. For each sample, productive Simpson clonality was calculated by taking the square root of Simpson's diversity index across productive rearrangements. In TCRdb, the immuneACCESS table is reduced to in-frame sequences with V and J assigned. These tables do not hold every clone; where another copy was compared, an unresolved V gene accounts for under half, and the others remain unexplained. D and trimming were read from the DNA, whereas the V and J calls and clone size are those reported in that table. The sample yields more than 150,000 clones; roughly 80% were counted once. The ten largest clones take up 12% of the sample.

The germline V gene specifies SGHRS as CDR1 and YFSETQ as CDR2. V ends up 1 base short and J 4 bases short, with an unmatched junction base count of 10. The CDR3 goes from the cysteine to the phenylalanine over 16 residues. The read is trimmed to its CDR3 DNA, 48 bases read in frame from base 1. This sequence uses TRBV5-1 and TRBJ2-5, with TRBD2 matching 7 junction bases. The origin of this receptor is a man aged 35 to 55 who had recovered from COVID-19. Source material: PBMCs or T cells enriched from blood (not recorded which). The CDR3 here reads CASSLSGGRERETQYF. Here is the DNA: TGCGCCAGCAGCTTGAGTGGAGGGAGGGAACGAGAGACCCAGTACTTC.